This paragraph reports one TCR beta chain. What it binds is not known. PCR amplification relied on 60 Vbeta primers (plus 13 Jbeta primers). The table came from immunoSEQ multiplex PCR; TCRdb's copy has only in-frame clones and leaves some out. Of more than 95,000 clones in the sample, roughly three quarters are singletons; the top ten hold around 1.6%. The sample originates from a study of cytomegalovirus exposure and HLA in healthy donors. Study information: Clustering assigned approximately 79% of the approximately 400 genotyped donors to the Caucasian-associated ancestry cluster. Study-level results: Earlier analysis found most TCR beta V segments productive about 90% or about 30% of the time. HLA alleles showed associations with around 15,000 TCR beta sequences in a later analysis, at a 0.05 false discovery rate. CMV antigen specificity was confirmed in vitro for a few CMV-associated chains.

V lost 2 bases and J 6 bases, leaving 14 bases between the germline ends. Per germline, CDR1 MNHEY and CDR2 SVGAGI. There are 14 residues in the CDR3. The sample consisted of PBMCs. This chain joins TRBV6-5 and TRBJ2-7; D uncertain. The TCR comes from a woman under 30 in good health and CMV-seronegative. CDR3 sequence reads: CASSYQHPRSEQYF. DNA for the CDR3: TGTGCCAGCAGTTACCAACACCCCCGCTCCGAGCAGTACTTC.